These 10 T cell receptor beta chains came from one sample sequenced in a study of blood T cell repertoires in COVID-19 (dated by TCRdb to the early 2020s). The library was made by the immunoSEQ multiplex PCR assay. Held by TCRdb, this immuneACCESS table contains in-frame sequences only and omits some clones. Under half of the omission traces to an unresolved V gene where checked; the cause of the rest is unknown. Recorded for this sample are more than 300,000 clones; 87% of them occurred a single time. The ten largest clones represent about 6% of the sample. Source material: peripheral blood. Receptors originate from a woman aged 45 to 65 with COVID-19, enrolled during active disease.

The chain links TRBV11-3 to TRBJ2-7, with D maybe TRBD2 (6 bases). This CDR3 contains 13 residues. V was cut by 3 bases and J by 6 bases, with 12 bases left in between. Germline V gene data show CDR1 as SGHNT and CDR2 as YENEEA. The CDR3 loop is CASSLTSSSEQYF. The CDR3 DNA is TGTGCCAGCAGCTTGACTAGTAGTTCCGAGCAGTACTTC.

The chain links TRBV3-1 (or the pseudogene TRBV3-2) to TRBJ2-5; D perhaps matches TRBD1 (6 bases). Trimming took 2 bases from V and 4 from J, leaving 17 bases between them. This CDR3 has 16 residues. Germline V gene lookup returns CDR1 LGHDT and CDR2 YNNKEL (reference sequence). Written as DNA, the CDR3 is TGTGCCAGCAGCCAACAATACAGGGAGAATGGAGAGACCCAGTACTTC. It is translated as CASSQQYRENGETQYF.

The V call is TRBV3-1 (or the pseudogene TRBV3-2), the J call TRBJ1-1; no clear D gene. The germline V gene has CDR1 LGHDT and CDR2 YNNKEL (reference sequence). The CDR3 extends over 12 amino acids. The germline V and J ends were trimmed by 2 bases and 2 bases, with 3 bases remaining between them. The DNA for the CDR3 is TGTGCCAGCAGCCAACATAACACTGAAGCTTTCTTT. Its protein product is CASSQHNTEAFF.

This clone has only one observation. The J gene is TRBJ1-5, the V gene TRBV24-1; D remains unclear. This CDR3 has 12 amino acids. V was trimmed by 10 bases and J by 2 bases, leaving 8 bases between them. Germline-derived CDR1 and CDR2 are KGHDR and SFDVKD. CDR3 coding DNA: TGTGCCACAAGGCGGGGCAATCAGCCCCAGCATTTT. Its protein is CATRRGNQPQHF.

V and J are TRBV30 and TRBJ2-4; the match to TRBD1 covers 9 bases. V dropped 1 base and J dropped 8; count of bases not matched to a gene: 9. The germline gives CDR1 GTSNPN, CDR2 SVGIG (reference sequence). There are 15 residues in the CDR3. The CDR3 region is CAWSDGDRDVDIQYF. CDR3 bases: TGTGCCTGGAGTGACGGGGACAGGGACGTGGACATTCAGTACTTC.

This rearrangement joins TRBV30 to TRBJ1-1; D gene unclear. V lost 6 bases and J lost 0, with 11 bases in between. The CDR3 sequence is 13 residues long. Looked up from germline, CDR1 is GTSNPN and CDR2 is SVGIG (reference sequence). CDR3 in amino acids: CACKQSLNTEAFF. The CDR3 nucleotides are TGTGCCTGCAAACAGAGTTTGAACACTGAAGCTTTCTTT.

The chain employs TRBV4-1 and TRBJ2-1; 10 positions match TRBD2. V shed 1 base, J shed 1 base, and the junction held 10 bases outside the gene matches. The CDR3 extends over 19 amino acids. The V gene's germline CDR1 is MGHRA and CDR2 YSYEKL. The CDR3 region has the DNA TGCGCCAGCAGCCAAGGCCAGCCTGCTAGCGGGAGTTCCTACAATGAGCAGTTCTTC. Its protein is CASSQGQPASGSSYNEQFF.

CDR3 nucleotide sequence: TGTGCCAGCAGGTTTAGTAGCGGAACTGGTTTGACCGGGGAGCTGTTTTTT. Protein product: CASRFSSGTGLTGELFF. The chain is built from TRBV9 and TRBJ2-2; D is possibly TRBD2 (6 bases). The ends were cut back, 5 bases at V and 5 bases at J, with 22 bases in the middle. The CDR3 is 17 residues long. Germline lookup yields CDR1 SGDLS and CDR2 YYNGEE.

The genes are TRBV5-4 and TRBJ2-4, with a tentative D call TRBD2 (6 bases). V was clipped by 0 bases and J by 4 bases, with 14 bases between them. Germline V gives CDR1 SGHNT, CDR2 YYREEE (reference sequence). The CDR3 covers 16 residues. This CDR3 reads CASSLAKLGGKNIQYF. DNA for the CDR3: TGTGCCAGCAGCTTGGCGAAACTAGGAGGGAAAAACATTCAGTACTTC.

This sequence joins TRBV18 and TRBJ1-2; a weak D match, TRBD1 (6 bases). CDR1 KGHSH and CDR2 LQKENI come from the germline V gene. The CDR3 has 13 residues. The ends were cut back, 2 bases at V and 7 bases at J, with 11 bases in the middle. The CDR3 spells CASSPVKGGGYTF. Written as DNA, the CDR3 is TGTGCCAGCTCACCAGTCAAAGGGGGTGGCTACACCTTC.